A selection of T cell receptor beta chains follows, all from one sample in a study of T cell responses to AZD1222 COVID-19 vaccine. Using immunoSEQ multiplex PCR, the repertoire was profiled, and TCRdb retains in-frame clones only, with some absent. The sample contains about 66,000 clones, more than 75% of which appear only once. Specimen: peripheral blood, collected on day 0 of AZD1222 vaccination. All receptors come from an adult in good health. Each CDR3 is given with its conserved first and last residue. The order of the fields is clone size, D gene, V gene, J gene, CDR3 DNA, CDR3 protein. D genes are given only for firm matches. The listing skips clone size in some rows; elsewhere it reads once, few, many or a size class.

clone_size: once
d_call: TRBD1
v_call: TRBV18
j_call: TRBJ1-1
cdr3_nt: TGTGCCAGCAAACAGGGGGCGCGGACTGAAGCTTTCTTT
cdr3_aa: CASKQGARTEAFF

clone_size: NA
d_call: TRBD2
v_call: TRBV4-1
j_call: TRBJ2-2
cdr3_nt: TGCGCCAGCCAGCGGGGGGGTTACACCGGGGAGCTGTTTTTT
cdr3_aa: CASQRGGYTGELFF

clone_size: NA
d_call: TRBD1
v_call: TRBV18
j_call: TRBJ1-2
cdr3_nt: TGTGCCAGCTCAGGGGACAGGGGAAACTATGGCTACACCTTC
cdr3_aa: CASSGDRGNYGYTF

clone_size: few
d_call: NA
v_call: TRBV15
j_call: TRBJ1-6
cdr3_nt: TGTGCCACCAGCGCGAGAAGGCGCAGGTCCTGTTTCTATAATTCACCCCTCCACTTT
cdr3_aa: CATSARRRRSCFYNSPLHF

clone_size: many
d_call: NA
v_call: TRBV6-5
j_call: TRBJ1-2
cdr3_nt: TGTGCCAGCAGTTACTTAAGGGGTAAATACTATGGCTACACCTTC
cdr3_aa: CASSYLRGKYYGYTF

clone_size: once
d_call: NA
v_call: TRBV19
j_call: TRBJ1-6
cdr3_nt: TGTGCCAGTAGTAGTGCCTATAATTCACCCCTCCACTTT
cdr3_aa: CASSSAYNSPLHF

clone_size: NA
d_call: TRBD1
v_call: TRBV7-3
j_call: TRBJ2-1
cdr3_nt: TGTGCCAGCAGCTTAGGCCGCATGACAGGGACCAATGAGCAGTTCTTC
cdr3_aa: CASSLGRMTGTNEQFF

clone_size: NA
d_call: NA
v_call: TRBV4-2
j_call: TRBJ2-5
cdr3_nt: TGTGCCAGCAGCCAAGCCCGGGAGACCCAGTACTTC
cdr3_aa: CASSQARETQYF

clone_size: NA
d_call: TRBD2
v_call: TRBV11-3
j_call: TRBJ2-5
cdr3_nt: TGTGCCAGCAGCCCCGGACTAGCGGGGGGGCCCGAGACCCAGTACTTC
cdr3_aa: CASSPGLAGGPETQYF

clone_size: NA
d_call: TRBD2
v_call: TRBV28
j_call: TRBJ2-1
cdr3_nt: TGTGCCAGCAGCCTTCCGGGCGGGAGGGTGAATGAGCAGTTCTTC
cdr3_aa: CASSLPGGRVNEQFF

clone_size: NA
d_call: NA
v_call: TRBV7-9
j_call: TRBJ2-2
cdr3_nt: TGTGCCAGCAGCTTAGATAGGAACACCGGGGAGCTGTTTTTT
cdr3_aa: CASSLDRNTGELFF

clone_size: NA
d_call: TRBD1
v_call: TRBV6-4
j_call: TRBJ1-2
cdr3_nt: TGTGCCAGCAGTGAAACTCCAGGGGGCGCGGGGGGCTACACCTTC
cdr3_aa: CASSETPGGAGGYTF

clone_size: NA
d_call: NA
v_call: TRBV7-2
j_call: TRBJ1-6
cdr3_nt: TGTGCCAGCAGCTTAATCGAGGATTCACCCCTCCACTTT
cdr3_aa: CASSLIEDSPLHF

clone_size: NA
d_call: TRBD1
v_call: TRBV7-9
j_call: TRBJ2-7
cdr3_nt: TGTGCCAGCAGCTCCCTCGGGACAGGGACATACGAGCAGTACTTC
cdr3_aa: CASSSLGTGTYEQYF

clone_size: NA
d_call: NA
v_call: TRBV9
j_call: TRBJ2-5
cdr3_nt: TGTGCCAGCAGCGTGAGGGATCAACCCGAAGAGACCCAGTACTTC
cdr3_aa: CASSVRDQPEETQYF

clone_size: once
d_call: TRBD2
v_call: TRBV7-3
j_call: TRBJ2-3
cdr3_nt: TGTGCCAGCAGCGCGGGACTAGCGGGAGCCGGCACAGATACGCAGTATTTT
cdr3_aa: CASSAGLAGAGTDTQYF

clone_size: NA
d_call: NA
v_call: TRBV13
j_call: TRBJ2-3
cdr3_nt: TGTGCCAGCAGCTTAACTGGGTACACAGATACGCAGTATTTT
cdr3_aa: CASSLTGYTDTQYF

clone_size: NA
d_call: NA
v_call: TRBV6-4
j_call: TRBJ2-2
cdr3_nt: TGTGCCAGCAGATACGACTGCCTAGGGGCCACCGGGGAGCTGTTTTTT
cdr3_aa: CASRYDCLGATGELFF

clone_size: medium-sized
d_call: NA
v_call: TRBV5-3
j_call: TRBJ2-7
cdr3_nt: TGTGCCAGAAGCTCGCGATGGGACTACGAGCAGTACTTC
cdr3_aa: CARSSRWDYEQYF

clone_size: NA
d_call: NA
v_call: TRBV18
j_call: TRBJ2-3
cdr3_nt: TGTGCCAGCTCACGGGAGCAAAGCACAGATACGCAGTATTTT
cdr3_aa: CASSREQSTDTQYF

clone_size: once
d_call: NA
v_call: TRBV3-1/TRBV3-2
j_call: TRBJ1-3
cdr3_nt: TGTGCCAGCAGCCAAAGTAGCTCTGGAAACACCATATATTTT
cdr3_aa: CASSQSSSGNTIYF

clone_size: NA
d_call: NA
v_call: TRBV27
j_call: TRBJ1-1
cdr3_nt: TGTGCCAGCAGCTCAGGGGTGACAGAAGCTTTCTTT
cdr3_aa: CASSSGVTEAFF

clone_size: NA
d_call: NA
v_call: TRBV28
j_call: TRBJ2-7
cdr3_nt: TGTGCCAGCAGCACGGGAGACGAGCAGTACTTC
cdr3_aa: CASSTGDEQYF

clone_size: NA
d_call: NA
v_call: TRBV11-2
j_call: TRBJ1-1
cdr3_nt: TGTGCCAGCAGCTTGTTTGCCTTCACGCTGAACACTGAAGCTTTCTTT
cdr3_aa: CASSLFAFTLNTEAFF

clone_size: NA
d_call: TRBD2
v_call: TRBV11-2
j_call: TRBJ2-5
cdr3_nt: TGTGCCAGCAGCTTAGCTAGCGGGGGCGGAGAGACCCAGTACTTC
cdr3_aa: CASSLASGGGETQYF

clone_size: NA
d_call: TRBD1
v_call: TRBV7-8
j_call: TRBJ1-4
cdr3_nt: TGTGCCAGCAGCACCCACAGGGGTGAAAAACTGTTTTTT
cdr3_aa: CASSTHRGEKLFF

clone_size: NA
d_call: TRBD2
v_call: TRBV3-1/TRBV3-2
j_call: TRBJ2-3
cdr3_nt: TGTGCCAGCAGCAGTTGGACTAGCGGGTTCACAGATACGCAGTATTTT
cdr3_aa: CASSSWTSGFTDTQYF

clone_size: NA
d_call: NA
v_call: TRBV2
j_call: TRBJ2-5
cdr3_nt: TGTGCCAGCAGTGAAAGGTGGGGACTCCAAGAGACCCAGTACTTC
cdr3_aa: CASSERWGLQETQYF

clone_size: NA
d_call: NA
v_call: TRBV30
j_call: TRBJ1-2
cdr3_nt: TGTGCCTGGAAGGATGGGAATGGCTACACCTTC
cdr3_aa: CAWKDGNGYTF

clone_size: NA
d_call: NA
v_call: TRBV6-5
j_call: TRBJ1-5
cdr3_nt: TGTGCCAGCAACGATCCCTCTCCGGGCAATCAGCCCCAGCATTTT
cdr3_aa: CASNDPSPGNQPQHF

clone_size: NA
d_call: NA
v_call: TRBV11-2
j_call: TRBJ2-7
cdr3_nt: TGTGCCAGCAGCTTAGGTGACGGGTACGAGCAGTACTTC
cdr3_aa: CASSLGDGYEQYF

clone_size: few
d_call: NA
v_call: TRBV6-1
j_call: TRBJ1-2
cdr3_nt: TGTGCCAGCAGTGAATCGGGACGGTTTTATGGCTACACCTTC
cdr3_aa: CASSESGRFYGYTF